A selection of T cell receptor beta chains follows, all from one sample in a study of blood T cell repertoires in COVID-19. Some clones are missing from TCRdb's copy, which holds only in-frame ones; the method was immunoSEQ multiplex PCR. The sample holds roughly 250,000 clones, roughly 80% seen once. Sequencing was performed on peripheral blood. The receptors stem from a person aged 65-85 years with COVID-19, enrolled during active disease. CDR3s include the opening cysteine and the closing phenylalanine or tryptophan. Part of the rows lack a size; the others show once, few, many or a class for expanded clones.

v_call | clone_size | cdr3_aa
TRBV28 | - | CAAQGPGWPYEQYF
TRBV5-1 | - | CASSLVLGANYGYTF
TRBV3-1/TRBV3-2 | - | CASTGNSGNTIYF
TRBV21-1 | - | CASSISGTKETQYF
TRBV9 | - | CASSVELAGEGEQYF
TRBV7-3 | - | CASSAHGTGNGYTF
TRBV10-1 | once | CASSDGREGHQPQHF
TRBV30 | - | CAWSADGFYEQYF
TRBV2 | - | CASSRDRGGNQPQHF
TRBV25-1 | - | CASRGWGVGTGELFF
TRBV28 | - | CASNSDTEAFF
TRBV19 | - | CASSLGTGDPSIDTQYF
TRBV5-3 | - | CARSPRLAGSFTGELFF
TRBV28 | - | CASSRGPYEQYF